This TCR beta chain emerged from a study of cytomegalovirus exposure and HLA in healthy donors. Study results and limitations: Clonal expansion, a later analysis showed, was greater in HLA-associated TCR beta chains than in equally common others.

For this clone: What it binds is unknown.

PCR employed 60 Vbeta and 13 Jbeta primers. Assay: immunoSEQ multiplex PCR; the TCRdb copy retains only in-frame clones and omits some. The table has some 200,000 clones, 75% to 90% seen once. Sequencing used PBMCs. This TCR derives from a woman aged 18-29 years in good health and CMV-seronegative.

The CDR3 protein is CASSLGDRGTGELFF. The CDR3 bases are TGTGCCAGCAGTTTAGGGGACAGGGGGACCGGGGAGCTGTTTTTT. The V gene is TRBV28, the J gene TRBJ2-2; 11 bases fit TRBD1. Germline-derived CDR1 and CDR2 are MDHEN and SYDVKM. Trimming cost V 2 bases and J 5 bases; bases outside gene matches: 1. The CDR3 length is 15 residues. The full variable domain, with the rest looked up from reference TRBV28 and TRBJ2-2, is DVKVTQSSRYLVKRTGEKVFLECVQDMDHENMFWYRQDPGLGLRLIYFSYDVKMKEKGDIPEGYSVSREKKERFSLILESASTNQTSMYLCASSLGDRGTGELFFGEGSRLTVL.